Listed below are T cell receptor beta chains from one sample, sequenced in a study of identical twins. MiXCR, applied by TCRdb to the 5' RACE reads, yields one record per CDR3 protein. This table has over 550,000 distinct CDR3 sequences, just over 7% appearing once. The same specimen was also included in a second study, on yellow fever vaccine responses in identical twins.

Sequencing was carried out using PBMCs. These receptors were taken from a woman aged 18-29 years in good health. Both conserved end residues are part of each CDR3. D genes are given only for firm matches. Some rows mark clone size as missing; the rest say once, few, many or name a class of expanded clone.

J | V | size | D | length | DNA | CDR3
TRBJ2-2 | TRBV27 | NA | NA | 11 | TGTGCCAGCTACGGGGCCGGGGAGCTGTTTTTT | CASYGAGELFF
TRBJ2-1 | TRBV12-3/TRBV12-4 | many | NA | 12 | TGTGCCAGCAAACAAAATCAGAATGAGCAGTTCTTC | CASKQNQNEQFF
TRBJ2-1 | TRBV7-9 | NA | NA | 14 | TGTGCCAGCAGCCCGAAAGGGGGACTCAATGAGCAGTTCTTC | CASSPKGGLNEQFF
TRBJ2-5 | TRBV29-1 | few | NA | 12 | TGCAGCGTCTCGGGACAAGGAGAGACCCAGTACTTC | CSVSGQGETQYF
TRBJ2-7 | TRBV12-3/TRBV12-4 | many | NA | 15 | TGTGCCAGCAGTTTAGGGTATAGTAGGGGGTACGAGCAGTACTTC | CASSLGYSRGYEQYF
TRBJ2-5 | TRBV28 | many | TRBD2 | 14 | TGTGCCAGCAGCTTATCAGGGAGGGCAGAGACCCAGTACTTC | CASSLSGRAETQYF
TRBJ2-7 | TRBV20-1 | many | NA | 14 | TGCAGTGCTAGACCTAGAGAACGGGCCCACGAGCAGTACTTC | CSARPRERAHEQYF
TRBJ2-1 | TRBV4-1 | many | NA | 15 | TGCGCCAGCAGCCAAGACCAAGGACTATACAATGAGCAGTTCTTC | CASSQDQGLYNEQFF
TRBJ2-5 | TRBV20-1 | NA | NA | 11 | TGCAGTGCAGTCAATCAAGAGACCCAGTACTTC | CSAVNQETQYF
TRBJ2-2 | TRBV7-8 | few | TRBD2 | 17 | TGTGCCAGCAGCTTAGTGCGGGAGGGACCAGCCACCGGGGAGCTGTTTTTT | CASSLVREGPATGELFF
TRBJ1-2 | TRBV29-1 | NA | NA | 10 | TGCAGCGTTGAAGTCGCCGGCTACACCTTC | CSVEVAGYTF
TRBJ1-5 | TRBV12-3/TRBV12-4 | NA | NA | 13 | TGTGCCAGCAGTTTAGCAGGGTTTCAGCCCCAGCATTTT | CASSLAGFQPQHF
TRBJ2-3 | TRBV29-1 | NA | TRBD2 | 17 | TGCAGCGTCCTAGGGACTAGCGGGGGGGCCGGCACAGATACGCAGAATTTT | CSVLGTSGGAGTDTQNF
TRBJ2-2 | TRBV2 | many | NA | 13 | TGTGCCAGCAGGACAGTGAACACCGGGGAGCTGTTTTTT | CASRTVNTGELFF
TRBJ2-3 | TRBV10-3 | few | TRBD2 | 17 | TGTGCCATCAGTGACCGCGGACTAGCGGGGCTCACAGATACGCAGTATTTT | CAISDRGLAGLTDTQYF
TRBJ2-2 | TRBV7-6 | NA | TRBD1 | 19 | TGTGCCAGCAGCTTAATGGGGACAGGGTATCGGGAGGACACCGGGGAGCTGTTTTTT | CASSLMGTGYREDTGELFF
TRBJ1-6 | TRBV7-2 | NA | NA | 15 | TGTGCCAGCAGCTTAGGAGAGGGGCTAAATTCACCCCTCCACTTT | CASSLGEGLNSPLHF
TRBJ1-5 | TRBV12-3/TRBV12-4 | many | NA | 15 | TGTGCCAGCAGTTTGGGACATCAAAGCAATCAGCCCCAGCATTTT | CASSLGHQSNQPQHF
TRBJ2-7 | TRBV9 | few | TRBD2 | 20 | TGTGCCAGCAGCGCCTCGTCTTCGGGACTAGCGGGAGGCACGGCTACCGAGCAGTACTTC | CASSASSSGLAGGTATEQYF
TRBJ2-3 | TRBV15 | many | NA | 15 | TGTGCCACCAGCAGAGACTGGGGGACCACAGATACGCAGTATTTT | CATSRDWGTTDTQYF
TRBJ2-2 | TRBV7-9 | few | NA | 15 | TGTGCCAGCAGCACGCGGACATTGAACACCGGGGAGCTGTTTTTT | CASSTRTLNTGELFF
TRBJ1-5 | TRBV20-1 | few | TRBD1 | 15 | TGCAGTGCTAGGAACAGGGGGGTCGGCAATCAGCCCCAGCATTTT | CSARNRGVGNQPQHF
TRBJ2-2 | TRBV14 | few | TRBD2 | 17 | TGTGCCAGCAGCCCTGGGACTAGCGGGGTGAACACCGGGGAGCTGTTTTTT | CASSPGTSGVNTGELFF
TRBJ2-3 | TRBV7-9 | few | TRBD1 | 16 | TGTGCCAGCAGCTTAGGACAGGGGATGGAGGCAGATACGCAGTATTTT | CASSLGQGMEADTQYF
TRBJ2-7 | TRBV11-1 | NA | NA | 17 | TGTGCCAGCAGCCCAGTCGGGGCCGCGGCAATATCCTACGAGCAGTACTTC | CASSPVGAAAISYEQYF
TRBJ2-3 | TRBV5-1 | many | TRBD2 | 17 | TGCGCCAGCGACTCGCAGGGACTAGCGGGTACAACAGATACGCAGTATTTT | CASDSQGLAGTTDTQYF
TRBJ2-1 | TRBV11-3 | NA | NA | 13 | TGTGCCAGCAGTTCCCTCGGGCTAGCTGGTTTCTTCTTC | CASSSLGLAGFFF
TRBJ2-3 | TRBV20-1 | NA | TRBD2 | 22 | TGCAGCCCACCGCGCCGGCATGCTAGTACCACAATTATAGCGGGAGCGGTAGATACGCAGTATTTT | CSPPRRHASTTIIAGAVDTQYF
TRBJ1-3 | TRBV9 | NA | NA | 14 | TGTGCCAGCAGTGTCAGGGACGCTGGAAACACCATATATTTT | CASSVRDAGNTIYF
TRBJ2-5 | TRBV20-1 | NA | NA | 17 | TGCAGTGCTAGTGTCCGGCCGGGGGCAGGGTCCCAAGAGACCCAGTACTTC | CSASVRPGAGSQETQYF
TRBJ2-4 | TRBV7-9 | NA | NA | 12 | TGTGCCAGCAGCTTGGGTACGTCCATTCAGTACTTC | CASSLGTSIQYF
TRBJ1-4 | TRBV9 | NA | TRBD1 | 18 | TGTGCCAGCAGCGCCGGACAGGGGGCCTACCCAACGAGTGAAAAACTGGTTTTT | CASSAGQGAYPTSEKLVF
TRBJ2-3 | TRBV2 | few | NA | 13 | TGTGCCAGCAAAGCTGCCGGGACAGATACGCAGTATTTT | CASKAAGTDTQYF
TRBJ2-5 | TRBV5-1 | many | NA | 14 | TGCGCCAGCAGCTTGGCGGCCGGTCAAGAGACCCAGTACTTC | CASSLAAGQETQYF
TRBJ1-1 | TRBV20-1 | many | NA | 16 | TGCAGTGCTAGAGATCTATCCAACACGGGGGGAACTGAAGCTTTCTTT | CSARDLSNTGGTEAFF
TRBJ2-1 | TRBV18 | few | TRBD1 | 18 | TGTGCCAGCTCACCCCGCGTGATTTCAGGGGGCATTTACAATGAGCAGTTCTTC | CASSPRVISGGIYNEQFF
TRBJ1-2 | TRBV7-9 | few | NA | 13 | TGTGCCAGCAGCCCCCCCTACAGGTTTGGCTACACCTTC | CASSPPYRFGYTF
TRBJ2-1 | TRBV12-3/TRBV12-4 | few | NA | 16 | TGTGCCAGCAGTTTCGGAGCTCTCATCGACTACAATGAGCAGTTCTTC | CASSFGALIDYNEQFF
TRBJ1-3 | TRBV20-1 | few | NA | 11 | TGCAGTGCCCCGACCCGAAACACCATATATTTT | CSAPTRNTIYF
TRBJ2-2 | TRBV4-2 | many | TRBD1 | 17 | TGTGCCAGCAGCCCAGGGGGTACAGCGGTAAACACCGGGGAGCTGTTTTTT | CASSPGGTAVNTGELFF
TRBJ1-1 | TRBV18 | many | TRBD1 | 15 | TGTGCCACCGTCCCGCGGGACAGGGTTGTCACTGAAGCTTTCTTT | CATVPRDRVVTEAFF
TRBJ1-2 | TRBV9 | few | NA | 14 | TGTGCCAGTGGCACCGCCTTGTCTAACTATGGCTACACCTTC | CASGTALSNYGYTF
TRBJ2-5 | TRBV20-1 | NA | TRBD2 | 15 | TGCAGCTTAAGAAGACTAGCGGGCTTACAAGAGACCCAGTACTTC | CSLRRLAGLQETQYF
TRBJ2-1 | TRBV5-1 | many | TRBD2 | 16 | TGCGCCAGCAGCTTGGATAGCGGGGGCCAATACAATGAGCAGTTCTTC | CASSLDSGGQYNEQFF
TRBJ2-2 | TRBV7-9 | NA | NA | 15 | TGTGCCAGCAGCCTAATCCGGGCTCTCGCCGGGGAGCTGTTTTTT | CASSLIRALAGELFF
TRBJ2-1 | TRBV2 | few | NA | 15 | TGTGCCAGCAGTGAAGATGGGGTAAGCTACAATGAGCAGTTCTTC | CASSEDGVSYNEQFF
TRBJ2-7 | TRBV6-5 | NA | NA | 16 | TGTGCCAGCAGTTACGGGGTCCGGGGGGCTTACATCGAGCAGTACTTC | CASSYGVRGAYIEQYF
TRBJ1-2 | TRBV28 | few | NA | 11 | TGTGCCAGCAGTTTTAGGGATGGCTACACCTTC | CASSFRDGYTF
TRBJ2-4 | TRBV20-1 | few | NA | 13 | TGCAGTGCTGGACGGGACGGGAAAAACATTCAGTACTTC | CSAGRDGKNIQYF